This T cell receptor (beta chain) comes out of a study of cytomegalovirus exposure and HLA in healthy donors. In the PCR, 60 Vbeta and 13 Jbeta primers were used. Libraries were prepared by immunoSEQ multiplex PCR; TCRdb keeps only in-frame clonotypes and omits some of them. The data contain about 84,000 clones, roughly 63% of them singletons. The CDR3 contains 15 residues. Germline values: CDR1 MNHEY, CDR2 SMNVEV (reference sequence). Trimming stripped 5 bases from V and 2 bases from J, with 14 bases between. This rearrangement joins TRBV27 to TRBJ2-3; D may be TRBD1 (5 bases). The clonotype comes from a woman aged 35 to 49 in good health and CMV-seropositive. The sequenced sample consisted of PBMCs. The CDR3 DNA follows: TGTGCCAGCAGTCCGGTAGGGGATCTCACAGATACGCAGTATTTT. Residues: CASSPVGDLTDTQYF.